Here is one TCR beta chain with its context. The CDR3 totals 15 residues. CDR1 is SGHNT, CDR2 YENEEA, per germline. Trimming removed 3 bases at V and 0 bases at J, with 11 bases between. This table comes from immunoSEQ multiplex PCR, and its TCRdb copy is limited to in-frame clones, with some not included. Seen here are roughly 410,000 clones, roughly 85% observed once, and the top ten hold around 7.4%. This record belongs to a study of Ad26.COV2.S vaccination and SARS-CoV-2 variants. Study details: Intramuscular Ad26.COV2.S doses were given once or twice, 56 days apart.

Indicated treatment: roughly 20 received Ad26.COV2.S at low or high dose, single or two shots; roughly 5 received placebo; per-sample allocation not given. Day 63 following the first vaccine or placebo injection was when the samples were taken. The individual, an adult aged 18-55 years, was a donor in Boston. The sequencing used peripheral blood, collected in a trial of Ad26.COV2.S vaccine versus placebo. This chain joins TRBV11-3 and TRBJ1-1, with unresolved D. The receptor comes from a person between 18 and 65 years old who received the Ad26.COV2.S COVID-19 vaccine or a placebo. DNA for the CDR3: TGTGCCAGCAGCTTCGGCGGCCTAATGAACACTGAAGCTTTCTTT. Protein: CASSFGGLMNTEAFF.